This entry describes one TCR beta chain. The V and J ends lost 7 bases and 4 bases, in that order; junction bases with no gene match: 8. Looked up from germline, CDR1 is MDHEN and CDR2 is SYDVKM. This CDR3 region has 14 residues. The record originates from a study of regulatory T cells in long-lasting Graves disease. As to time point: newly diagnosed GD, antithyroid drugs for less than 3 months. PBMCs provided the RNA from which the TCR library was made. With iRepertoire HTBI primers and Arm-PCR of CDR3 regions, TCR beta libraries were built. TCRdb recomputed calls from the multiplex PCR reads with MiXCR, one row per CDR3 protein. The table includes 400,000 to 550,000 distinct CDR3 sequences, about a sixth detected once. The same sample was also used in a study of T cells in Graves' hyperthyroidism and ophthalmopathy.

Here the sequenced sample was peripheral blood mononuclear cells (PBMCs), taken at new diagnosis, from a patient treated with antithyroid drugs. The chain links TRBV28 to TRBJ1-1; 8 positions match TRBD1. The receptor comes from a woman between 18 and 30 years old with Graves disease. The CDR3 protein is CASNGQGGLTEAFF. For the CDR3, the DNA is TGTGCCAGCAACGGACAGGGAGGACTCACTGAAGCTTTCTTT. The full variable domain, completed using reference TRBV28 and TRBJ1-1, is DVKVTQSSRYLVKRTGEKVFLECVQDMDHENMFWYRQDPGLGLRLIYFSYDVKMKEKGDIPEGYSVSREKKERFSLILESASTNQTSMYLCASNGQGGLTEAFFGQGTRLTVV.